These 15 T cell receptor beta chains came from one sample sequenced in a study of T cell responses to AZD1222 COVID-19 vaccine. Generated by immunoSEQ multiplex PCR, the TCRdb table keeps only in-frame clones and is missing some. The sample consists of approximately 110,000 clones, around 88% of them appearing once. The source was peripheral blood, collected on day 0 of AZD1222 vaccination. The receptors were sampled from an adult in good health.

This clone was recorded once. Relative to the germline gene, one junction end is altered; a read error may explain this. This sequence joins TRBV5-4 and TRBJ2-3; TRBD1 matches at 7 bases. This CDR3 comprises 11 residues. Looked up from germline, CDR1 is SGHNT and CDR2 is YYREEE (reference sequence). The CDR3 sequence: CASSSGQAKGF. DNA for the CDR3: TGTGCCAGCAGCTCCGGACAGGCTAAAGGTTTT.

This clone has just a few counts. CDR3 sequence: CASSSQGADTQYF. CDR3 nucleotides: TGTGCCAGCAGTTCCCAGGGCGCAGATACGCAGTATTTT. V and J are TRBV12-3 or TRBV12-4 and TRBJ2-3, with D possibly matching TRBD1 (5 bases). CDR3 length: 13 amino acids. The V end lost 4 bases, the J end lost 4 bases, and 9 bases lay between the germline ends.

V gene TRBV11-2 combines with J gene TRBJ2-2, with D perhaps matching TRBD2 (6 bases). Trimming stripped 0 bases from V and 7 bases from J, with 12 bases between. CDR3 length: 15 residues. The germline gives CDR1 SGHAT, CDR2 FQNNGV. Here the CDR3 reads CASSLERVGGGELFF. CDR3 DNA sequence: TGTGCCAGCAGCTTAGAACGAGTCGGGGGCGGGGAGCTGTTTTTT.

This chain joins TRBV4-2 and TRBJ2-2, with TRBD1 matching 8 bases. Trimming cost V 0 bases and J 6 bases; bases outside gene matches: 9. The germline gives CDR1 LGHNA, CDR2 YNFKEQ. This CDR3 has 17 amino acids. This CDR3 is CASSQDSSGQGAGELFF. CDR3 bases: TGTGCCAGCAGCCAAGATTCCAGCGGACAGGGAGCCGGGGAGCTGTTTTTT.

The gene calls are TRBV19 and TRBJ1-2; D is possibly TRBD1 (6 bases). CDR1 is LNHDA, CDR2 SQIVND, per germline (reference sequence). The CDR3 has 14 residues. V lost 1 base and J lost 4, with 10 bases in between. In nucleotides, the CDR3 is TGTGCCAGTAGTATAGCACAGGGTACCTATGGCTACACCTTC. Its protein product is CASSIAQGTYGYTF.

The rearrangement links TRBV5-4 to TRBJ1-2; D not resolved. The CDR3 is 12 residues long. Germline V gene data show CDR1 as SGHNT and CDR2 as YYREEE (reference sequence). The V gene lost 3 bases and the J gene lost 5 bases, with 8 bases spanning the gap. CDR3: CASSSDSYGYTF. In DNA form, the CDR3 reads TGTGCCAGCAGCTCGGATTCGTATGGCTACACCTTC.

The V and J genes are TRBV6-6 and TRBJ1-4, with 10 bases fitting TRBD1. The germline CDR1 and CDR2 sequences are MNHNY and SVGAGI (reference sequence). Trimming at V came to 5 bases and at J to 8 bases, leaving 8 bases not matched to a gene. This CDR3 comprises 15 residues. The CDR3 DNA follows: TGTGCCAGCAGTACGACAGGGGGCGGTGGCGAAAAACTGTTTTTT. Protein product: CASSTTGGGGEKLFF.

This clone showed up just once. The chain has TRBV27 and TRBJ2-5, with D perhaps assigned TRBD1 or TRBD2 (5 bases each). The CDR3 has 12 amino acids. V was trimmed by 3 bases and J by 5 bases, leaving 7 bases between them. Germline CDR1 is MNHEY and CDR2 is SMNVEV (reference sequence). The CDR3 DNA follows: TGTGCCAGCAGTTTTGAGGGGGAGACCCAGTACTTC. Residues: CASSFEGETQYF.

The CDR3 coding sequence is TGTGCCAGCAGTTACTCTAGGGACAGGACTTCCTACGAGCAGTACTTC. It is translated as CASSYSRDRTSYEQYF. V gene TRBV6-6 combines with J gene TRBJ2-7; 8 bases match TRBD1. Germline CDR1 reads MNHNY; CDR2 reads SVGAGI (reference sequence). Trimming removed 0 bases from V and 1 base from J; junction bases left unmatched: 5. This CDR3 region has 16 residues.

The chain has TRBV29-1 and TRBJ1-1; D not certain. The CDR3 covers 14 residues. V gave up 6 bases and J gave up 4 bases, with 18 bases separating them. Germline values: CDR1 SQVTM, CDR2 ANQGSEA. The CDR3 reads CSVVIGGVGTEAFF. The CDR3 DNA reads as TGCAGCGTCGTAATCGGTGGGGTCGGCACTGAAGCTTTCTTT.

The J gene is TRBJ1-2, the V gene TRBV19; D is unclear. The germline gives CDR1 LNHDA, CDR2 SQIVND (reference sequence). The V end was cut by 5 bases, the J end by 1 base, with 14 bases between. CDR3 length: 15 amino acids. In nucleotides, the CDR3 is TGTGCCAGTAGTTTCCCTGTCGGGAATAACTATGGCTACACCTTC. It translates to CASSFPVGNNYGYTF.

This clone was recorded once. V is TRBV10-3 and J is TRBJ2-3; 8 nucleotides match TRBD1. V shed 6 bases and J 0 bases; nucleotides not matched to a gene: 5. There are 15 residues in the CDR3. CDR1 and CDR2 from the germline V gene are ENHRY and SYGVKD. In nucleotides, the CDR3 is TGTGCCATCAGGATGACAGGGGCTAGCACAGATACGCAGTATTTT. Its protein product is CAIRMTGASTDTQYF.

This clone was seen just once. This chain links TRBV15 with TRBJ2-5; 12 bases are a match to TRBD2. Germline V CDR1 and CDR2: LNHNV, YYDKDF (reference sequence). With V trimmed by 1 base and J by 3 bases, 6 bases remained unmatched. The CDR3 length is 17 residues. This CDR3 reads CATSRVLAGGPKETQYF. The CDR3 DNA reads as TGTGCCACCAGCAGAGTTCTAGCGGGGGGGCCGAAAGAGACCCAGTACTTC.

This clone was counted between two and nine times. In nucleotides, the CDR3 is TGTGCCAGTAAAACAACTGACAGGGGAAGTCAGCCCCAGCATTTT. It is translated as CASKTTDRGSQPQHF. This chain joins TRBV19 and TRBJ1-5; 8 bases align to TRBD1. The trim removed 7 bases at V and 6 bases at J, leaving 11 bases unmatched. The CDR3 runs 15 residues. Germline V lookup: CDR1 LNHDA, CDR2 SQIVND (reference sequence).

This rearrangement joins TRBV24-1 to TRBJ2-2; D gene ambiguous. V lost 5 bases and J lost 6, with 6 bases in between. CDR1 KGHDR and CDR2 SFDVKD come from the germline V gene. The CDR3 consists of 12 residues. CDR3 DNA sequence: TGTGCCACCAGTGGTGGACCCGGGGAGCTGTTTTTT. It specifies CATSGGPGELFF.